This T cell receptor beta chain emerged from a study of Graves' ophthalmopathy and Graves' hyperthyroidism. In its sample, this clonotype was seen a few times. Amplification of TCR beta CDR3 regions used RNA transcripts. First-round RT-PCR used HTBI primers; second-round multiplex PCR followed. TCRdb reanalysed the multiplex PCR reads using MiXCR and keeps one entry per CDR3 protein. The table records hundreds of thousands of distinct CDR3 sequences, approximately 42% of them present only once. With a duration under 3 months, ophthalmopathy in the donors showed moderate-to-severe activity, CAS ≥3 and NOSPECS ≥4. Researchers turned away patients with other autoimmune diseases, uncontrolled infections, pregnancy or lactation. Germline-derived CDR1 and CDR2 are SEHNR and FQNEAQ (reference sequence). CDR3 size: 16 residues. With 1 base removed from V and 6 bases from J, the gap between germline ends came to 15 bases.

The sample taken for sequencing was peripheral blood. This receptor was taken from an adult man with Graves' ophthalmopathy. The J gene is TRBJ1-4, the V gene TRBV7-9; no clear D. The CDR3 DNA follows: TGTGCCAGCAGCTTAGGAGTTTCCGGGATAGATGAAAAACTGTTTTTT. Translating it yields CASSLGVSGIDEKLFF.